The rows below give T cell receptor beta chains drawn from one sample of a study of shared clonotypes between healthy human individuals. TCRdb's table, derived via immunoSEQ multiplex PCR, lists solely in-frame clones and lacks some. This table holds about 2.1 million clones, 80% to 95% found once. The sample taken for sequencing was naive CD8+ T cells from PBMCs. Source of these receptors: a man aged 18 to 30 in good health. Some clones in this sample may be carry-over from other donors' samples. The CDR3 runs from the conserved cysteine through the conserved F or W. Each record gives: V gene, D gene, CDR3 protein. D genes are given only for firm matches.

>TRBV5-4|TRBD2
CASSLGLAVYNEQFF
>TRBV7-9|NA
CASSLVNIYEQYF
>TRBV11-2|NA
CASSLGGRTEAFF
>TRBV28|NA
CASSLVQGTRETQYF
>TRBV9|NA
CASSAGRSPGELFF
>TRBV28|NA
CASSFLLNQPQHF
>TRBV6-1|NA
CASREWRRPNNEQFF
>TRBV4-3|NA
CASSQDRGTNEKLFF
>TRBV5-1|NA
CASSSSDRQMNTEAFF
>TRBV4-1|NA
CASRASRTGELFF
>TRBV5-1|TRBD1
CASSLFIQDRGDEQYF
>TRBV27|NA
CASRVGTDTQYF
>TRBV28|NA
CASSLKETSNTEAFF
>TRBV11-2|TRBD2
CASSLVRLADSYEQYF
>TRBV6-5|TRBD1
CASSIGTGPEAFF
>TRBV11-2|NA
CASSVDSFEEILETQYF
>TRBV2|TRBD1
CASSNRDRAGNTIYF
>TRBV5-1|TRBD2
CASSLTSGSPEQYF
>TRBV7-9|NA
CASSLAQGVTYNEQFF
>TRBV2|NA
CASSGLGSYEQYF
>TRBV11-1|NA
CASSGLEGETQYF
>TRBV11-2|TRBD1
CASRPRDSPYEQYF
>TRBV28|TRBD1
CASSLAGGEKLFF
>TRBV7-9|NA
CASSFRDPISGANVLTF
>TRBV29-1|TRBD2
CSVVAGGIYEQYF
>TRBV13|NA
CASSGGDRVETEQFF
>TRBV7-6|TRBD2
CASSNNIAGAYEQYF
>TRBV29-1|NA
CSVGVRSYNEQFF
>TRBV30|NA
CAWSGGIGGNEQYF
>TRBV7-9|NA
CASMSSNYGYTF
>TRBV4-1|NA
CASSQDQYLSRAQYF
>TRBV6-6|NA
CASSYGENTEAFF
>TRBV5-6|TRBD2
CASSSGLAGVWDTQYF
>TRBV11-2|NA
CASSPSPGMDTQYF
>TRBV7-9|NA
CASSPRTAKNTEAFF
>TRBV27|NA
CASSLLGKGLNQPQHF
>TRBV9|TRBD1
CASSGPTSGGWETQYF
>TRBV4-1|NA
CASSQSPPGGEAFF
>TRBV9|NA
CASSVGVTTEAFF
>TRBV19|TRBD1
CASGDRVQETQYF
>TRBV6-4|NA
CASSPSYSNQPQHF
>TRBV4-3|NA
CASSQGVGAGYGYTF
>TRBV6-5|NA
CASSYTGNQPQHF
>TRBV21-1|NA
CASSKERLAGGLAKNIQYF
>TRBV5-1|NA
CATGTGAFYNEQFF
>TRBV4-3|TRBD2
CASSRTGTSYGNEQFF
>TRBV7-9|NA
CASSHRDYEQYF
>TRBV9|NA
CASSPSGGEFGTEAFF